The 7 T cell receptor beta chains reported below all come from one sample, sequenced in a study of blood T cell repertoires in COVID-19. The protocol was immunoSEQ multiplex PCR, while the TCRdb copy is restricted to in-frame clones and leaves out a portion. Of about 160,000 clones in the sample, approximately 95% were seen once. Sequencing was performed on peripheral blood. The source is a woman aged 50 to 60 with acute or convalescent COVID-19.

The chain links TRBV10-3 to TRBJ2-2; possibly TRBD1 for D (5 bases). The V and J ends lost 4 bases and 0 bases respectively, with 9 bases between them. This CDR3 contains 15 residues. CDR1 is ENHRY and CDR2 is SYGVKD in the germline V gene. This chain's CDR3 is CAISVRRANTGELFF. In DNA, the CDR3 is TGTGCCATCAGTGTTCGCAGGGCGAACACCGGGGAGCTGTTTTTT.

The chain combines TRBV25-1 with TRBJ1-2, with 8 bases matching TRBD1. The CDR3 sequence is 13 residues long. The ends lost 3 bases at V and 12 bases at J; junction bases unmatched: 9. In germline, CDR1 is MGHDK, CDR2 SYGVNS. In DNA, the CDR3 is TGTGCCAGCAGTGATTTAGGGACAGGATATCACACCTTC. This sequence encodes CASSDLGTGYHTF.

This clone appeared a single time. J is TRBJ2-3 and V is TRBV2; D unresolved. CDR3 length equals 14 residues. Trimming removed 2 bases at V and 0 bases at J, with 6 bases between. CDR1 and CDR2 (germline): SNHLY, FYNNEI. CDR3 in DNA: TGTGCCAGCAGTGAAAGAGGCAGCACAGATACGCAGTATTTT. The encoded protein is CASSERGSTDTQYF.

The CDR3 region has the DNA TGTGCCAGCAGTTACTCCAGAAACGAGCAGTACTTC. This encodes CASSYSRNEQYF. This chain joins TRBV6-2 or TRBV6-3 and TRBJ2-7; D call uncertain. This CDR3 is 12 amino acids long. The V and J ends lost 0 bases and 5 bases respectively, with 5 bases between them. The germline CDR1 and CDR2 sequences are MNHEY and SVGEGT.

The rearrangement joins TRBV7-6 to TRBJ2-1; 10 bases agree with TRBD2. J gave up 4 bases and V 5 bases, and 5 bases lay outside the gene matches. Germline V gene lookup returns CDR1 SGHVS and CDR2 FNYEAQ. This CDR3 has 15 amino acids. The CDR3 DNA sequence: TGTGCCAGCAGCCCCGGACTAGCGGTTTACAATGAGCAGTTCTTC. Protein product: CASSPGLAVYNEQFF.

This clone was counted once. The chain has TRBV28 and TRBJ1-5; the match to TRBD1 covers 12 bases. Germline values: CDR1 MDHEN, CDR2 SYDVKM. The CDR3 runs to 14 residues. The V gene end was trimmed by 6 bases and the J gene end by 7 bases; junction bases not matched to a gene: 4. The chain's CDR3 is CASRGQGAGQPQHF. The CDR3 DNA reads TGTGCCAGCAGGGGACAGGGGGCAGGGCAGCCCCAGCATTTT. Supplemented by reference TRBV28 and TRBJ1-5, the full variable domain reads DVKVTQSSRYLVKRTGEKVFLECVQDMDHENMFWYRQDPGLGLRLIYFSYDVKMKEKGDIPEGYSVSREKKERFSLILESASTNQTSMYLCASRGQGAGQPQHFGDGTRLSIL.

This clone is classed as medium-sized. The rearrangement links TRBV30 to TRBJ2-7; the match to TRBD1 covers 8 bases. The CDR3 covers 17 residues. CDR1 and CDR2 (germline): GTSNPN, SVGIG (reference sequence). V lost 1 base, J lost 6 bases, and 17 bases stayed unmatched. The CDR3 region has the DNA TGTGCCTGGAGTGAGTCTGGGACAGGCGTCGCCAGAGCCGAGCAGTACTTC. Translating it yields CAWSESGTGVARAEQYF.